This T cell receptor beta chain comes out of a study of shared clonotypes between healthy human individuals. Study-level background: CD4 naive cells filled three plates per donor, CD4 memory three, CD8 naive two and CD8 memory one.

Trimming took 6 bases from V and 3 from J; bases not matched to a gene: 3. Germline-derived CDR1 and CDR2 are SNHLY and FYNNEI. The CDR3 has 13 residues. Assay used: immunoSEQ multiplex PCR; TCRdb lists only in-frame clones, some missing. The sample includes approximately 1.5 million clones, around 98% of them seen just once. Donors were healthy HIV-negative adults without recently reported acute infections or vaccinations. Broader study findings: Clonotype sharing across donors was expected to vary with sequencing depth. Lower generation probabilities were found for non-shared clonotypes than for those shared by all four donors.

Regarding this clone: Its antigen is not known.

The sample was naive CD4+ T cells sorted from blood. Subset indicated: CD45RA+ positively selected. The chain couples TRBV2 to TRBJ1-1, with 8 bases that match TRBD1. The TCR originated in a young man in good health. This chain's CDR3 is CASRSQGDTEAFF. As DNA, the CDR3 is TGTGCCAGCAGGTCACAGGGGGACACTGAAGCTTTCTTT.